This TCR beta chain was sequenced in a study of blood T cell repertoires in COVID-19. Study information: Acute and convalescent COVID-19 specimens originated in the United States, Italy and Spain.

Generated by immunoSEQ multiplex PCR, the TCRdb table keeps only in-frame clones and is missing some. The sample consists of more than 50,000 clones, roughly 90% of them appearing once. V was clipped by 0 bases and J by 0 bases, with 9 bases between them. The CDR3 length is 16 residues. Germline assignment: CDR1 LNHNV and CDR2 YYDKDF (reference sequence). This clonotype was obtained from a human donor in a cohort sampled during active COVID-19. The sequenced material came from peripheral blood. The gene calls are TRBV15 and TRBJ1-3; possibly TRBD1 for D (5 bases). The CDR3: CATSRDRVLSGNTIYF. The CDR3 nucleotides read TGTGCCACCAGCAGAGACAGGGTTCTCTCTGGAAACACCATATATTTT.